Described below is a single T cell receptor (beta chain) sequence and its context. What it binds is not known. V lost 0 bases to trimming and J lost 3 bases, with 5 bases between them. The CDR3 is 14 amino acids. CDR1 is MNHNY, CDR2 SVGAGI, per germline (reference sequence). Assay: immunoSEQ multiplex PCR; the TCRdb copy retains only in-frame clones and omits some. This table has about 110,000 clones, approximately 94% appearing once. This specimen belongs to a study of T cell responses to AZD1222 COVID-19 vaccine. Study-level points and caveats: Breadth and depth of Spike-specific TCRs rose after two AZD1222 doses. Clonal diversity was possibly underestimated, and white British individuals and females predominated among donors. Sampled repertoires all dated from after the peak T cell response. Variant regions that are unmutated are reportedly the target of nearly half of spike-specific TCRs.

The TCR comes from an adult who received the AZD1222 COVID-19 vaccine. The J gene is TRBJ1-4, the V gene TRBV6-6; D remains unclear. This sample comprised peripheral blood, obtained 28 days after the second AZD1222 dose. The chain's CDR3 is CASSYSRSNEKLFF. The CDR3 coding sequence is TGTGCCAGCAGTTACTCGCGATCTAATGAAAAACTGTTTTTT.